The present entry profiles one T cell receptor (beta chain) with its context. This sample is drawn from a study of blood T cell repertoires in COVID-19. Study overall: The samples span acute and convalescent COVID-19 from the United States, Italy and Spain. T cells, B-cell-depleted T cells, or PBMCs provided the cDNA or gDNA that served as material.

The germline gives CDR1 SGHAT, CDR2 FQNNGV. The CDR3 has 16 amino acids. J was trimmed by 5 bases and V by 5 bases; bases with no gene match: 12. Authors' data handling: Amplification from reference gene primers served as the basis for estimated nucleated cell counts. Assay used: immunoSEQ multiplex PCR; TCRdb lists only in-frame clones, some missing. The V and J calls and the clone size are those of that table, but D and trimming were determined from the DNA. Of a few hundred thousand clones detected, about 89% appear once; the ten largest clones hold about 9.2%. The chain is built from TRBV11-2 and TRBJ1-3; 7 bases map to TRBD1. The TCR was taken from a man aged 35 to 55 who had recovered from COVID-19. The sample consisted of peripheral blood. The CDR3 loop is CASSDRQGLGRNTIYF. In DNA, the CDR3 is TGTGCCAGCAGCGATAGACAGGGCCTCGGCCGAAACACCATATATTTT.